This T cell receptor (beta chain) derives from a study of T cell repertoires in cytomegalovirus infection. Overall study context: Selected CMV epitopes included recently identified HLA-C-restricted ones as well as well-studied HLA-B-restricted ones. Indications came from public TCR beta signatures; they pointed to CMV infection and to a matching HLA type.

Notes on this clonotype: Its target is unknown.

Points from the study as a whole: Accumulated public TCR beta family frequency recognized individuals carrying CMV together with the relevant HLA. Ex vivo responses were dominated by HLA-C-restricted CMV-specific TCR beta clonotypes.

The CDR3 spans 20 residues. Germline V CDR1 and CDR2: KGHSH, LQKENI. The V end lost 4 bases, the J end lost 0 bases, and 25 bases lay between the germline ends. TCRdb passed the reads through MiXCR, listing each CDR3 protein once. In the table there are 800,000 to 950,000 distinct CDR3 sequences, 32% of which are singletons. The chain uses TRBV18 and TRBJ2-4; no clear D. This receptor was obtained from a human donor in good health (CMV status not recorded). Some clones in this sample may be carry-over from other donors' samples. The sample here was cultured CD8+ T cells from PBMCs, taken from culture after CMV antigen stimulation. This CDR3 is CASSLTEEPYKVLAKNIQYF. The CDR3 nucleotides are TGTGCCAGCTCACTCACCGAAGAGCCCTATAAGGTGCTAGCCAAAAACATTCAGTACTTC.